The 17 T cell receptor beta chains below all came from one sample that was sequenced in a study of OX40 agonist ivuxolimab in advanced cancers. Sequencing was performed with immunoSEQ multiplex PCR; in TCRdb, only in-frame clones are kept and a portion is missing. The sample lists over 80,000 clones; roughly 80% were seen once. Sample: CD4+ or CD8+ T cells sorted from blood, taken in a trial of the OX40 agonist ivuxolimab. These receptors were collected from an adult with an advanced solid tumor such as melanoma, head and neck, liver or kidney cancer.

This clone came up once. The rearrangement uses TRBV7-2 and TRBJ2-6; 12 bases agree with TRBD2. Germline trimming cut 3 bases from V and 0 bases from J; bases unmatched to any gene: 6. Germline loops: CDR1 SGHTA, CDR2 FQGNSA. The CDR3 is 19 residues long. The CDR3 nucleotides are TGTGCCAGCAGCTTCGACATACTAGCGGGAGGCTCTGGGGCCAACGTCCTGACTTTC. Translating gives CASSFDILAGGSGANVLTF.

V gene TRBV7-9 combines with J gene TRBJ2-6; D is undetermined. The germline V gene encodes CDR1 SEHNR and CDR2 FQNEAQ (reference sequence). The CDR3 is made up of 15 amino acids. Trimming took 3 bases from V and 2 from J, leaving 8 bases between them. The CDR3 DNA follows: TGTGCCAGCAGCTTTGGGAATACTGGGGCCAACGTCCTGACTTTC. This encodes CASSFGNTGANVLTF.

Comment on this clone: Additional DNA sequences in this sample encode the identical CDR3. CDR3 sequence reads: CASSIGGNTEAFF. CDR3 nucleotide sequence: TGTGCCAGTAGTATTGGGGGTAACACTGAAGCTTTCTTT. V and J are TRBV19 and TRBJ1-1, with a possible D match to TRBD1 (5 bases). CDR3 length: 13 amino acids. Looked up from germline, CDR1 is LNHDA and CDR2 is SQIVND (reference sequence). The V gene lost 3 bases and the J gene lost 2 bases, with 7 bases spanning the gap.

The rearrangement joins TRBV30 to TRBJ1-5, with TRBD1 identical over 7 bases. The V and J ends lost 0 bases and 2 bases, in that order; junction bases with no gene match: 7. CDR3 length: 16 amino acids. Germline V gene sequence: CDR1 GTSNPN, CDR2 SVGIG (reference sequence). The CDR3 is CAWSVPGGGGNQPQHF. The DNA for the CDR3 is TGTGCCTGGAGTGTACCGGGAGGGGGCGGCAATCAGCCCCAGCATTTT.

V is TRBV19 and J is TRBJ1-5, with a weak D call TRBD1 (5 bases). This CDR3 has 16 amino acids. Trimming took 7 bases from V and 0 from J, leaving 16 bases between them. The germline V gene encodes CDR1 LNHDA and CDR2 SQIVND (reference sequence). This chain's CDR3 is CASIHRGDPSNQPQHF. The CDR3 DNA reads TGTGCCAGTATCCACCGCGGGGACCCTAGCAATCAGCCCCAGCATTTT. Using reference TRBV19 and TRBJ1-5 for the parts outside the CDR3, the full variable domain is DGGITQSPKYLFRKEGQNVTLSCEQNLNHDAMYWYRQDPGQGLRLIYYSQIVNDFQKGDIAEGYSVSREKKESFPLTVTSAQKNPTAFYLCASIHRGDPSNQPQHFGDGTRLSIL.

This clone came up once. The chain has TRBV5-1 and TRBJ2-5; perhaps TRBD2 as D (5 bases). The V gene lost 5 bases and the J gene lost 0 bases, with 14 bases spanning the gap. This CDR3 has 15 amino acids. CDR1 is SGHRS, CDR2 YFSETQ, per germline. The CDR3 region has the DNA TGCGCCAGCAGACCGGACGGGGTGTACCAAGAGACCCAGTACTTC. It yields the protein CASRPDGVYQETQYF. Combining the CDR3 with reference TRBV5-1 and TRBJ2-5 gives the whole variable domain KAGVTQTPRYLIKTRGQQVTLSCSPISGHRSVSWYQQTPGQGLQFLFEYFSETQRNKGNFPGRFSGRQFSNSRSEMNVSTLELGDSALYLCASRPDGVYQETQYFGPGTRLLVL.

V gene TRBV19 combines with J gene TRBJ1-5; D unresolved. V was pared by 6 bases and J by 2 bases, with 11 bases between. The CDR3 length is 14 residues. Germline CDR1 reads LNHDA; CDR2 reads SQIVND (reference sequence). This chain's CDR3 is CASRTSAGNQPQHF. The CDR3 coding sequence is TGTGCCAGTAGGACTTCCGCAGGCAATCAGCCCCAGCATTTT. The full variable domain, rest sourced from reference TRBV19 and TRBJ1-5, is DGGITQSPKYLFRKEGQNVTLSCEQNLNHDAMYWYRQDPGQGLRLIYYSQIVNDFQKGDIAEGYSVSREKKESFPLTVTSAQKNPTAFYLCASRTSAGNQPQHFGDGTRLSIL.

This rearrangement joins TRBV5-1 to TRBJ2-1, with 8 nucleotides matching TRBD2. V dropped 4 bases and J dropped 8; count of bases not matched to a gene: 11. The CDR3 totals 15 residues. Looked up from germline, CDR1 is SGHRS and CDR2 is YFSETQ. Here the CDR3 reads CASSPSSGGGHEQFF. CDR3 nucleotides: TGCGCCAGCAGCCCCTCGAGCGGGGGAGGACATGAGCAGTTCTTC.

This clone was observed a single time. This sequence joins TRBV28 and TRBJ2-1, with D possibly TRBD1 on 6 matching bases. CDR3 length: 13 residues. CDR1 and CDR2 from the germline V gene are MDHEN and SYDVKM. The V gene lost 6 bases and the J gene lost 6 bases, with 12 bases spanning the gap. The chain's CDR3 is CASSRTVINEQFF. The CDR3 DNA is TGTGCCAGCAGCCGGACAGTAATCAATGAGCAGTTCTTC. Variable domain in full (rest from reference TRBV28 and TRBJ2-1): DVKVTQSSRYLVKRTGEKVFLECVQDMDHENMFWYRQDPGLGLRLIYFSYDVKMKEKGDIPEGYSVSREKKERFSLILESASTNQTSMYLCASSRTVINEQFFGPGTRLTVL.

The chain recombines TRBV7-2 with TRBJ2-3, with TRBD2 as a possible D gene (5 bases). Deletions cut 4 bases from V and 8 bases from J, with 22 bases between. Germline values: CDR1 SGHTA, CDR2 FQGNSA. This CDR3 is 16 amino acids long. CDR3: CASSSGLGGPLATQYF. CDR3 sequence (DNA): TGTGCCAGCAGCTCTGGTCTCGGAGGACCGCTAGCTACGCAGTATTTT.

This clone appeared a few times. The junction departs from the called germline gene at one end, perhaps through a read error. CDR3 residues: CASSPDRTPSYEQYF. The CDR3 DNA follows: TGTGCTAGCAGTCCTGACAGGACCCCCTCCTACGAGCAGTACTTC. V is TRBV7-7 and J is TRBJ2-7; TRBD1 might be the D (6 bases). The CDR3 is 15 residues long. The germline V gene has CDR1 SSHAT and CDR2 FNYEAQ (reference sequence).

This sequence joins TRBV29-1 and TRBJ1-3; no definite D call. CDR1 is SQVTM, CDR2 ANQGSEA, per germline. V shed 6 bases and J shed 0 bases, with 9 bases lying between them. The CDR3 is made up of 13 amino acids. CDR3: CSVRAFSGNTIYF. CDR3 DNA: TGCAGCGTGAGGGCCTTCTCTGGAAACACCATATATTTT.

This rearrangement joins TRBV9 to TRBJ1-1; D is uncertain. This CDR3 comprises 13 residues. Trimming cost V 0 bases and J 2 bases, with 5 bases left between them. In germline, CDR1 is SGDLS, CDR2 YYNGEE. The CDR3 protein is CASSVAANTEAFF. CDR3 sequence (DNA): TGTGCCAGCAGCGTAGCAGCTAACACTGAAGCTTTCTTT.

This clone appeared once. CDR3 sequence (DNA): TGTGCCAGCAGTTACTCTCACAGGGAGTCCTACGAGCAGTACTTC. This sequence encodes CASSYSHRESYEQYF. V and J are TRBV6-5 and TRBJ2-5; weak D call: TRBD1 (6 bases). The J call may be incorrect, as the DNA end agrees better with TRBJ2-7. Looked up from germline, CDR1 is MNHEY and CDR2 is SVGAGI. The CDR3 runs to 15 residues.

CDR3 loop: CASSLTSVNYGYTF. CDR3 sequence (DNA): TGTGCCAGCAGCCTCACGAGTGTCAACTATGGCTACACCTTC. V is TRBV11-2 and J is TRBJ1-2; D unclear. The germline V and J ends were trimmed by 5 bases and 2 bases, with 12 bases remaining between them. Germline V gene data show CDR1 as SGHAT and CDR2 as FQNNGV. This CDR3 is built from 14 residues. Together with reference TRBV11-2 and TRBJ1-2, the CDR3 gives the full variable domain: EAGVAQSPRYKIIEKRQSVAFWCNPISGHATLYWYQQILGQGPKLLIQFQNNGVVDDSQLPKDRFSAERLKGVDSTLKIQPAKLEDSAVYLCASSLTSVNYGYTFGSGTRLTVV.

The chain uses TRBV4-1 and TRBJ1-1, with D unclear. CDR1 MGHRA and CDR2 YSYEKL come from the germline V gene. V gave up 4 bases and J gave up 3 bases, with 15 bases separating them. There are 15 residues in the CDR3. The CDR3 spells CASSPRRALHTEAFF. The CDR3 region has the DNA TGCGCCAGCAGCCCCAGGAGGGCCCTACACACTGAAGCTTTCTTT.

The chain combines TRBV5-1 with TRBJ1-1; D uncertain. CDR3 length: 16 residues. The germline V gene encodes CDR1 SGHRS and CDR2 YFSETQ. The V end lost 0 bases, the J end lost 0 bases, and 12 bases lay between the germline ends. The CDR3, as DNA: TGCGCCAGCAGCTTGGATGGATCGGGGATGAACACTGAAGCTTTCTTT. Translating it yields CASSLDGSGMNTEAFF.